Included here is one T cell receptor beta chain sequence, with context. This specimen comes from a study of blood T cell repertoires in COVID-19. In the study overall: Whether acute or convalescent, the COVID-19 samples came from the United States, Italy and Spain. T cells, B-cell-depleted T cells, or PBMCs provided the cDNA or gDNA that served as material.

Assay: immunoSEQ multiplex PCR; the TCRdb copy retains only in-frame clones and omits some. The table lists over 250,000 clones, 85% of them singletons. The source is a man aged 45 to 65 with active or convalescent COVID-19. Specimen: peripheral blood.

CDR3: CASSLDTSGANVLTF. CDR3 nucleotides: TGCGCCAGCAGCCTGGACACCTCTGGGGCCAACGTCCTGACTTTC. This chain uses TRBV5-1 with TRBJ2-6; D perhaps matches TRBD1 (5 bases). CDR1 and CDR2 from the germline V gene are SGHRS and YFSETQ. V lost 4 bases to trimming and J lost 0 bases, with 8 bases between them. The CDR3 has 15 residues. The full variable domain, with the rest looked up from reference TRBV5-1 and TRBJ2-6, is KAGVTQTPRYLIKTRGQQVTLSCSPISGHRSVSWYQQTPGQGLQFLFEYFSETQRNKGNFPGRFSGRQFSNSRSEMNVSTLELGDSALYLCASSLDTSGANVLTFGAGSRLTVL.